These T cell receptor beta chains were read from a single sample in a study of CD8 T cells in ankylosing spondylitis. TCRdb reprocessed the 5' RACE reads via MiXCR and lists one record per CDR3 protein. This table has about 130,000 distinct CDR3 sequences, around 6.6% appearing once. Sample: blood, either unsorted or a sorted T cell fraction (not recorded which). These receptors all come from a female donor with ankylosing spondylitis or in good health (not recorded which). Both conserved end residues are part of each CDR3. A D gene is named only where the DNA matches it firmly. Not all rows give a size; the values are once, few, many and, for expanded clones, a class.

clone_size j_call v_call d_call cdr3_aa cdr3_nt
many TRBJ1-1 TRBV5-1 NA CASSLEGGRTEAFF TGCGCCAGCAGCTTGGAGGGGGGTCGGACTGAAGCTTTCTTT
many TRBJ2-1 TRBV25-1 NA CASSVDIFEQFF TGTGCCAGCAGTGTAGACATTTTTGAGCAGTTCTTC
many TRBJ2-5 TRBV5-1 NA CASSHGTVKPGAQYF TGCGCCAGCAGCCACGGGACGGTGAAACCGGGGGCCCAGTACTTC
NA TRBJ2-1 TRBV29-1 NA CSGWGNEQFF TGCAGCGGGTGGGGCAATGAGCAGTTCTTC
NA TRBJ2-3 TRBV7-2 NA CASSLDLDTQYF TGTGCCAGCAGCTTAGACCTGGACACGCAGTATTTT
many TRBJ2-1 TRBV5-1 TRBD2 CASSQTVQLAGNNEQFF TGCGCCAGCAGTCAGACAGTGCAACTAGCGGGGAACAATGAGCAGTTCTTC
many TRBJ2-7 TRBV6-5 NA CASSYEDLLSYEQYF TGTGCCAGCAGTTACGAGGACCTCCTTTCCTACGAGCAGTACTTC
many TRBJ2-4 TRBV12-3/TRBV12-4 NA CASSFSSGSKNIQYF TGTGCCAGCAGTTTTAGTTCAGGGAGCAAAAACATTCAGTACTTC
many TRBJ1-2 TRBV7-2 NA CASSPVVARLNYGYTF TGTGCCAGCAGCCCAGTGGTTGCGCGCCTTAACTATGGCTACACCTTC
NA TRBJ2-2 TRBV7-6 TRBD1 CASSLGQGNTGELFF TGTGCCAGCAGCTTAGGACAGGGGAACACCGGGGAGCTGTTTTTT
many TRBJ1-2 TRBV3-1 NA CASSQDTTKSGYTF TGTGCCAGCAGCCAAGATACAACAAAATCCGGCTACACCTTC
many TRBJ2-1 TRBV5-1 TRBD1 CASSSGTGGYNEQFF TGCGCCAGCAGCTCCGGGACAGGGGGCTACAATGAGCAGTTCTTC
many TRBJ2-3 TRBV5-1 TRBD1 CASSTTTGGEADTQYF TGCGCCAGCAGCACTACGACAGGGGGCGAGGCAGATACGCAGTATTTT
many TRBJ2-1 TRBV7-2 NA CASSLYGGPYNEQFF TGTGCCAGCAGCTTATATGGGGGGCCCTACAATGAGCAGTTCTTC
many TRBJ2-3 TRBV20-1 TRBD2 CSARDLLAGGNTDTQYF TGCAGTGCTAGAGATCTACTAGCGGGGGGAAACACAGATACGCAGTATTTT
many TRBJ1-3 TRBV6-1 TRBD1 CASSGQGTGNTIYF TGTGCCAGCAGTGGACAGGGGACTGGAAACACCATATATTTT
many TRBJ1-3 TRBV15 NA CATSRAEGVNTIYF TGTGCCACCAGCAGAGCCGAGGGGGTAAACACCATATATTTT
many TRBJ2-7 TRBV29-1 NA CSVKGGRDYEQYF TGCAGCGTGAAGGGGGGGCGAGACTACGAGCAGTACTTC
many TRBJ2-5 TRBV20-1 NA CSARDLALAETQYF TGCAGTGCTAGAGATCTGGCCCTGGCGGAGACCCAGTACTTC
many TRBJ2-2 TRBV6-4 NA CASSDGGSPGELFF TGTGCCAGCAGTGACGGGGGGTCCCCCGGGGAGCTGTTTTTT
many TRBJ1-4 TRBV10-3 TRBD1 CAISDDRANEKLFF TGTGCCATCAGTGACGACAGGGCAAATGAAAAACTGTTTTTT
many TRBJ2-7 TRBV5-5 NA CASSSQTLFYEQYF TGTGCCAGCAGCTCCCAAACACTCTTCTACGAGCAGTACTTC
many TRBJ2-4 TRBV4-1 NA CASSQDSAYLAKNIQYF TGCGCCAGCAGCCAAGATAGCGCATACTTAGCCAAAAACATTCAGTACTTC
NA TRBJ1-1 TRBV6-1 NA CASSEDVGETEAFF TGTGCCAGCAGTGAAGATGTAGGGGAGACTGAAGCTTTCTTT